The T cell receptor beta chain described here comes from a study of cytomegalovirus exposure and HLA in healthy donors. Findings of the study overall: Most TCR sequences were seen very rarely across donors, but some public TCRs occurred in many. Listed as cytomegalovirus-associated were over 150 TCR beta chains.

The table came from immunoSEQ multiplex PCR; TCRdb's copy has only in-frame clones and leaves some out. The profile shows over 250,000 clones, approximately 86% of them singletons. Concerning this clone itself: Its target is unknown.

Trimming took 3 bases from V and 7 from J, leaving 14 bases between them. CDR1 LGHNT and CDR2 FRNRAP come from the germline V gene. The length of the CDR3 is 14 residues. The sample consisted of PBMCs. The source of this sequence is a woman between 18 and 29 years old in good health and CMV-seronegative. The rearrangement links TRBV12-5 to TRBJ2-3, with a possible D match to TRBD1 (6 bases). The CDR3 here is CASGFPSQGNTQYF. The CDR3 DNA sequence: TGTGCTAGTGGTTTCCCCTCCCAGGGGAATACGCAGTATTTT.